The 10 T cell receptor beta chains listed next were all sequenced from one sample in a study of early stage breast cancer tumors. TCRdb keeps only in-frame clones here, not all; method: immunoSEQ multiplex PCR. In the table there are about 51,000 clones, roughly 78% of which are singletons. Sequenced input: blood. Receptor source: a person aged 35 to 50 with breast cancer.

The chain recombines TRBV19 with TRBJ2-5; D may be TRBD2 (6 bases). Germline V gene lookup returns CDR1 LNHDA and CDR2 SQIVND (reference sequence). The V gene lost 4 bases and the J gene lost 5 bases, with 17 bases spanning the gap. The CDR3 has 15 amino acids. The CDR3 DNA reads TGTGCCAGTAGTAGGGGTACTAGCCGGGCCGAGACCCAGTACTTC. Protein: CASSRGTSRAETQYF.

The J gene is TRBJ1-5, the V gene TRBV2; maybe TRBD1 (6 bases). Trimming took off 4 bases at V and 5 bases at J, with 12 bases between the two ends. Germline loops: CDR1 SNHLY, CDR2 FYNNEI. The CDR3 has 14 residues. The CDR3: CASSVQGVHQPQHF. CDR3 nucleotides: TGTGCCAGCAGTGTACAGGGTGTACATCAGCCCCAGCATTTT.

The chain is built from TRBV2 and TRBJ2-3; unclear D gene. Germline V gives CDR1 SNHLY, CDR2 FYNNEI. V was trimmed by 6 bases and J by 0 bases, leaving 10 bases between them. The CDR3 is 14 amino acids. CDR3 residues: CASSDPYSTDTQYF. The CDR3 DNA is TGTGCCAGCAGCGACCCCTATAGCACAGATACGCAGTATTTT.

A remark on this clone: This same CDR3 is encoded by further DNA sequences in the sample. The chain employs TRBV9 and TRBJ2-1, with D tentatively TRBD1 or TRBD2 (5 bases each). The germline V gene has CDR1 SGDLS and CDR2 YYNGEE. V lost 2 bases, J lost 1 base, and 10 bases lay in between. CDR3 size: 15 residues. CDR3 sequence: CASSVAGGSYNEQFF. The CDR3 coding sequence is TGTGCCAGCAGCGTTGCTGGGGGTTCCTACAATGAGCAGTTCTTC.

The chain carries TRBV5-4 and TRBJ2-3; TRBD2 aligns across 14 bases. Per germline, CDR1 SGHNT and CDR2 YYREEE (reference sequence). The V gene end was trimmed by 0 bases and the J gene end by 7 bases; junction bases not matched to a gene: 7. The CDR3 covers 17 residues. The CDR3 here is CASSLGKTSGRVNTQYF. The DNA of the CDR3 is TGTGCCAGCAGCTTGGGGAAGACTAGCGGGAGGGTAAATACGCAGTATTTT.

The chain employs TRBV10-1 and TRBJ2-7; 7 bases line up with TRBD1. Trimming took 5 bases from V and 3 from J; bases not matched to a gene: 4. The CDR3 runs to 13 residues. CDR1 is WNHNN and CDR2 is SYGVQD in the germline V gene (reference sequence). CDR3 sequence reads: CASSRDSNYEQYF. DNA of the CDR3: TGCGCCAGCAGTCGGGACAGCAACTACGAGCAGTACTTC.

The rearrangement joins TRBV19 to TRBJ1-2, with D hard to call. This CDR3 region has 13 residues. Germline CDR1 and CDR2: LNHDA and SQIVND (reference sequence). V was cut by 7 bases and J by 3 bases, with 12 bases left in between. The CDR3 sequence: CASKRVSDYGYTF. CDR3 nucleotide sequence: TGTGCCAGTAAAAGGGTCAGTGACTATGGCTACACCTTC.

The V gene is TRBV25-1, the J gene TRBJ2-2, with D possibly TRBD2 on 7 matching bases. In germline, CDR1 is MGHDK, CDR2 SYGVNS. The CDR3 is 13 amino acids. Trimming left V 6 bases short and J 6 bases short, with 11 bases between. The CDR3 nucleotides are TGTGCCAGCAGGACGGGGGGCTCCGGGGAGCTGTTTTTT. Protein sequence: CASRTGGSGELFF.

The rearrangement uses TRBV11-2 and TRBJ2-7; D is unresolved. Germline V gives CDR1 SGHAT, CDR2 FQNNGV. The CDR3 sequence is 13 residues long. Deletions cut 0 bases from V and 2 bases from J, with 5 bases between. CDR3 DNA: TGTGCCAGCAGCTTAGATCACACCTACGAGCAGTACTTC. The encoded protein is CASSLDHTYEQYF.

The chain combines TRBV7-2 with TRBJ2-1; perhaps TRBD2 as D (7 bases). V shed 5 bases and J shed 6 bases, with 11 bases lying between them. The CDR3 contains 13 residues. The germline V gene encodes CDR1 SGHTA and CDR2 FQGNSA. The CDR3 DNA reads TGTGCCAGCAGCGGGGGGGGCTTCAATGAGCAGTTCTTC. Translation gives CASSGGGFNEQFF. The full variable domain, with the rest looked up from reference TRBV7-2 and TRBJ2-1, is GAGVSQSPSNKVTEKGKDVELRCDPISGHTALYWYRQSLGQGLEFLIYFQGNSAPDKSGLPSDRFSAERTGGSVSTLTIQRTQQEDSAVYLCASSGGGFNEQFFGPGTRLTVL.